The 26 T cell receptor beta chains below were found in one sample sequenced in a study of blood T cell repertoires in COVID-19. Method: immunoSEQ multiplex PCR; TCRdb's copy keeps in-frame clones and lacks some. Of approximately 500,000 clones listed, approximately 85% are singletons. The sequenced sample was peripheral blood. Receptors originate from a human donor in a cohort sampled during active COVID-19.

V is TRBV11-2 and J is TRBJ2-2, with a possible D match to TRBD2 (5 bases). Germline V lookup: CDR1 SGHAT, CDR2 FQNNGV. This CDR3 has 15 residues. The V end lost 6 bases, the J end lost 6 bases, and 17 bases lay between the germline ends. Here the CDR3 DNA reads TGTGCCAGCAGTACCACCGGGGTCGTGCCCGGGGAGCTGTTTTTT. Residues: CASSTTGVVPGELFF.

The chain is built from TRBV3-1 (or the pseudogene TRBV3-2) and TRBJ2-1; D might be TRBD2 (5 bases). Germline V gene sequence: CDR1 LGHDT, CDR2 YNNKEL (reference sequence). V gave up 0 bases and J gave up 7 bases, with 19 bases separating them. The CDR3 is 17 amino acids. The DNA of the CDR3 is TGTGCCAGCAGCCAAGAAGCTAGCTGGATATCCAGGAATGAGCAGTTCTTC. Translation gives CASSQEASWISRNEQFF.

The chain couples TRBV19 to TRBJ2-7, with TRBD2 matching over 10 bases. Trimming cost V 7 bases and J 2 bases; bases outside gene matches: 8. This CDR3 has 15 amino acids. Per the germline V gene, CDR1 is LNHDA and CDR2 is SQIVND (reference sequence). The CDR3 is CASTPRLAGPYEQYF. The CDR3 DNA reads as TGTGCCAGTACCCCGCGACTAGCGGGCCCCTACGAGCAGTACTTC.

The chain recombines TRBV6-1 with TRBJ2-3, with TRBD1 as a possible D gene (6 bases). The CDR3 extends over 17 amino acids. Per germline, CDR1 MNHNS and CDR2 SASEGT. V was shortened by 1 base and J by 2 bases, with 16 bases between the two germline ends. The CDR3 DNA follows: TGTGCCAGCAGTGAAGGTCCATGGGGGCGAGTCACAGATACGCAGTATTTT. This gives the protein CASSEGPWGRVTDTQYF.

The rearrangement links TRBV4-2 to TRBJ1-2; D gene uncertain. With 4 bases removed from V and 4 bases from J, the gap between germline ends came to 16 bases. Germline-derived CDR1 and CDR2 are LGHNA and YNFKEQ. The CDR3 is made up of 15 amino acids. The CDR3 sequence is CASSLRRVESYGYTF. As DNA, the CDR3 is TGTGCCAGCAGCCTCCGACGCGTGGAGAGCTATGGCTACACCTTC.

The V gene is TRBV5-1, the J gene TRBJ2-7; the match to TRBD1 covers 8 bases. Germline loops: CDR1 SGHRS, CDR2 YFSETQ. Unmatched junction bases numbered 14, after V lost 4 bases and J lost 5 bases. The CDR3 runs 16 residues. The chain's CDR3 is CASSRYFEDRAHEQYF. The DNA for the CDR3 is TGCGCCAGCAGCCGCTACTTCGAGGACAGGGCCCACGAGCAGTACTTC.

The CDR3 region has the DNA TGTGCCTGTACCGCGACTAGCGGGAACACCGGGGAGCTGTTTTTT. Amino acids: CACTATSGNTGELFF. The rearrangement joins TRBV30 to TRBJ2-2, with TRBD2 matching over 9 bases. This CDR3 is built from 15 residues. CDR1 GTSNPN and CDR2 SVGIG come from the germline V gene (reference sequence). J lost 1 base, V lost 6 bases, and 6 bases had no gene match.

The rearrangement uses TRBV3-1 (or the pseudogene TRBV3-2) and TRBJ2-3, with 9 positions matching TRBD2. CDR1 and CDR2 (germline): LGHDT, YNNKEL (reference sequence). The trim removed 2 bases at V and 2 bases at J, leaving 5 bases unmatched. CDR3 length equals 16 residues. The CDR3 DNA follows: TGTGCCAGCAGCCAACGCGCGGGAGGGAACACAGATACGCAGTATTTT. It yields the protein CASSQRAGGNTDTQYF.

The chain couples TRBV27 to TRBJ2-1, with 13 bases matching TRBD2. Trimming at V came to 6 bases and at J to 10 bases, leaving 9 bases not matched to a gene. CDR1 MNHEY and CDR2 SMNVEV come from the germline V gene (reference sequence). CDR3 length: 15 amino acids. The CDR3 region is CASRGTSGTLREQFF. The CDR3, as DNA: TGTGCCAGCAGGGGGACTAGCGGGACCCTCCGGGAGCAGTTCTTC.

This clone is a singleton in its sample. The rearrangement joins TRBV5-8 to TRBJ1-2; 9 bases agree with TRBD1. CDR3 length equals 14 residues. Trimming at V came to 6 bases and at J to 6 bases, leaving 9 bases not matched to a gene. Germline CDR1 SGHTS, CDR2 YDEGEE. CDR3 residues: CASTDRDRVNGYTF. The CDR3, as DNA: TGTGCCAGCACCGACCGGGACAGGGTAAATGGCTACACCTTC.

The table lists this clone with a count of one. This chain uses TRBV2 with TRBJ2-5; 10 nucleotides line up with TRBD2. V shed 4 bases, J shed 4 bases, and the junction held 12 bases outside the gene matches. Per germline, CDR1 SNHLY and CDR2 FYNNEI. The CDR3 runs to 17 residues. CDR3 protein: CASSGTSGNIGGETQYF. The CDR3 nucleotides read TGTGCCAGCAGTGGGACTAGCGGAAACATAGGAGGAGAGACCCAGTACTTC.

V usage is TRBV12-3 or TRBV12-4 and J usage is TRBJ2-7; the D is unclear. V was shortened by 6 bases and J by 2 bases, with 8 bases between the two germline ends. This CDR3 region has 12 residues. CDR3 sequence: CASRSSTYEQYF. The DNA for the CDR3 is TGTGCCAGCAGGTCATCAACCTACGAGCAGTACTTC.

This clone was seen more than once but under ten times. The chain uses TRBV5-1 and TRBJ1-1; D gene unclear. Trimming removed 4 bases from V and 0 bases from J, with 13 bases in between. This CDR3 spans 15 amino acids. The germline V gene encodes CDR1 SGHRS and CDR2 YFSETQ. The CDR3 loop is CASSPAEGMNTEAFF. In DNA, the CDR3 is TGCGCCAGCAGCCCGGCGGAGGGAATGAACACTGAAGCTTTCTTT.

The chain recombines TRBV11-2 with TRBJ2-1; possibly TRBD1 for D (5 bases). The V gene lost 3 bases and the J gene lost 2 bases, with 11 bases spanning the gap. From germline, CDR1 is SGHAT and CDR2 FQNNGV. The CDR3 extends over 15 amino acids. CDR3 region: CASSFTGVPYNEQFF. For the CDR3, the DNA is TGTGCCAGCAGCTTTACAGGTGTCCCCTACAATGAGCAGTTCTTC. The variable domain in full, with the rest retrieved from reference TRBV11-2 and TRBJ2-1, is EAGVAQSPRYKIIEKRQSVAFWCNPISGHATLYWYQQILGQGPKLLIQFQNNGVVDDSQLPKDRFSAERLKGVDSTLKIQPAKLEDSAVYLCASSFTGVPYNEQFFGPGTRLTVL.

J is TRBJ1-2 and V is TRBV5-4; D not resolved. Per the germline V gene, CDR1 is SGHNT and CDR2 is YYREEE (reference sequence). V lost 4 bases and J 3 bases, leaving 13 bases between the germline ends. This CDR3 has 14 amino acids. CDR3 residues: CASSRETLDYGYTF. The CDR3 coding sequence is TGTGCCAGCAGCCGAGAAACACTAGACTATGGCTACACCTTC.

The V call is TRBV30, the J call TRBJ2-1; 11 bases fit TRBD2. Germline lookup yields CDR1 GTSNPN and CDR2 SVGIG (reference sequence). Germline trimming cut 1 base from V and 10 bases from J; bases unmatched to any gene: 6. The CDR3 has 14 residues. The DNA for the CDR3 is TGTGCCTGGAGTGGTCTAGCGGGAGGTAAAGAGCAGTTCTTC. It translates to CAWSGLAGGKEQFF.

The chain employs TRBV10-3 and TRBJ2-5; the match to TRBD1 covers 9 bases. The J segment lost 4 bases and the V segment lost 10 bases, leaving 10 bases of the junction unmatched. Germline CDR1 reads ENHRY; CDR2 reads SYGVKD. The CDR3 is 14 amino acids. As DNA, the CDR3 is TGTGCCACTAGCCCGACAGGGGGAGGAGAGACCCAGTACTTC. Its translation: CATSPTGGGETQYF.

The V gene is TRBV2, the J gene TRBJ1-2; 7 nucleotides align to TRBD1. Germline V gene lookup returns CDR1 SNHLY and CDR2 FYNNEI. The CDR3 spans 13 residues. J was trimmed by 8 bases and V by 3 bases; bases with no gene match: 6. The CDR3 reads CASSEGQYLGYTF. As DNA, the CDR3 is TGTGCCAGCAGTGAGGGACAGTATCTGGGCTACACCTTC.

This clone was observed a handful of times. V and J are TRBV28 and TRBJ1-3; tentatively, D is TRBD1 (5 bases). The CDR3 contains 14 residues. In germline, CDR1 is MDHEN, CDR2 SYDVKM. Trimming cost V 8 bases and J 3 bases, with 14 bases left between them. The CDR3 reads CASWPQGGGNTIYF. CDR3 in DNA: TGTGCCAGCTGGCCGCAGGGCGGTGGAAACACCATATATTTT. Full variable domain (rest looked up from reference TRBV28 and TRBJ1-3): DVKVTQSSRYLVKRTGEKVFLECVQDMDHENMFWYRQDPGLGLRLIYFSYDVKMKEKGDIPEGYSVSREKKERFSLILESASTNQTSMYLCASWPQGGGNTIYFGEGSWLTVV.

The chain recombines TRBV21-1 with TRBJ2-7; the DNA was not used to check the table's D call, TRBD1. TRBV21-1 counts as a pseudogene. There are 16 residues in the CDR3. CDR3 nucleotide sequence: TGTGCCAGCAGCAAATGTCGGACAGGGAGAGGGTACGAGCAGTACTTC. This sequence encodes CASSKCRTGRGYEQYF.

The genes are TRBV6-6 and TRBJ1-1; 9 bases align to TRBD1. Unmatched junction bases numbered 10, after V lost 5 bases and J lost 6 bases. The CDR3 is 15 amino acids. Germline CDR1 and CDR2: MNHNY and SVGAGI (reference sequence). The DNA for the CDR3 is TGTGCCAGCAGTCCACCCTCCGGACAGGGGTCTGAAGCTTTCTTT. Protein: CASSPPSGQGSEAFF.

V and J are TRBV4-1 and TRBJ1-6; 9 bases map to TRBD1. J gave up 7 bases and V 6 bases, and 10 bases lay outside the gene matches. The CDR3 totals 16 residues. CDR1 is MGHRA and CDR2 is YSYEKL in the germline V gene. As DNA, the CDR3 is TGCGCCAGCAGTCTTGAACCGGGACAGGGCAATTCACCCCTCCACTTT. Amino acids: CASSLEPGQGNSPLHF.

DNA for the CDR3: TGTGCCACCACGGGGGGAATCAGTTCAGATACGCAGTATTTT. The encoded protein is CATTGGISSDTQYF. This chain joins TRBV24-1 and TRBJ2-3; TRBD2 agrees at 7 bases. Germline assignment: CDR1 KGHDR and CDR2 SFDVKD. The V and J ends lost 8 bases and 4 bases, in that order; junction bases with no gene match: 8. The length of the CDR3 is 14 residues.

This rearrangement joins TRBV19 to TRBJ2-3; the match to TRBD1 covers 7 bases. This CDR3 has 15 residues. The ends lost 5 bases at V and 2 bases at J; junction bases unmatched: 7. Germline CDR1 reads LNHDA; CDR2 reads SQIVND (reference sequence). This CDR3 is CASSSQGGSTDTQYF. The CDR3 coding sequence is TGTGCCAGTAGTTCGCAAGGGGGCTCCACAGATACGCAGTATTTT.

Worth noting for this clone: Compared with germline, one end of the junction differs, possibly owing to a read error. The CDR3 region is CASSPGQGPYEQYF. Here the CDR3 DNA reads TGTGCTAGCAGCCCGGGACAGGGGCCCTACGAGCAGTACTTC. The chain has TRBV7-7 and TRBJ2-7; TRBD1 matches 10 bases. The CDR3 is 14 residues long. The V gene's germline CDR1 is SSHAT and CDR2 FNYEAQ (reference sequence).

Regarding this clone: Other DNA sequences within the sample encode an identical CDR3. V usage is TRBV30 and J usage is TRBJ1-1; D may be TRBD1 (6 bases). The CDR3 is 13 amino acids. The germline CDR1 and CDR2 sequences are GTSNPN and SVGIG (reference sequence). Trimming removed 3 bases at V and 2 bases at J, with 10 bases between. The CDR3 sequence is CAWSRTANTEAFF. Here the CDR3 DNA reads TGTGCCTGGAGCCGGACAGCCAACACTGAAGCTTTCTTT.